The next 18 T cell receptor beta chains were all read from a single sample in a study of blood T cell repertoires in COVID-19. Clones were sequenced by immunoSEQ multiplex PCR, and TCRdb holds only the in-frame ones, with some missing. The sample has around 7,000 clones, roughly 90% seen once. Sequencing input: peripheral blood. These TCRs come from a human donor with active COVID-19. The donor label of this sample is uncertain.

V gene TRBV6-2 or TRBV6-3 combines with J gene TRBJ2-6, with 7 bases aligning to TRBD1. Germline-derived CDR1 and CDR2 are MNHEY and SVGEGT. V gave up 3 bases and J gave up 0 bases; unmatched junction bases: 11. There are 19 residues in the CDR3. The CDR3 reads CASSYLRDSSLSGANVLTF. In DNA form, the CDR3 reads TGTGCCAGCAGTTATCTCCGGGACAGCTCACTCTCTGGGGCCAACGTCCTGACTTTC.

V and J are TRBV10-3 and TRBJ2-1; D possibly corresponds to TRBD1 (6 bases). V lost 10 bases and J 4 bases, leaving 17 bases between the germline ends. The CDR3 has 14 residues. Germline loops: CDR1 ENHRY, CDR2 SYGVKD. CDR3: CATARDKDYNEQFF. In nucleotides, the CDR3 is TGTGCCACCGCCCGGGACAAGGATTACAATGAGCAGTTCTTC.

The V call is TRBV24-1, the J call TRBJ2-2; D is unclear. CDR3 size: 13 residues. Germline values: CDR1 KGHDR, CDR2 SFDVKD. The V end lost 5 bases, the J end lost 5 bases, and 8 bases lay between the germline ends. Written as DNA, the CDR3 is TGTGCCACCAGTGTTCCCGTAACCGGGGAGCTGTTTTTT. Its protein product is CATSVPVTGELFF.

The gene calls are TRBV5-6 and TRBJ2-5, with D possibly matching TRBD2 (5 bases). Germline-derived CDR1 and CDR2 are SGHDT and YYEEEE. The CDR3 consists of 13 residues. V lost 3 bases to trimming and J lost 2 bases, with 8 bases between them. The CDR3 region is CASSSGLQETQYF. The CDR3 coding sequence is TGTGCCAGCAGCTCAGGACTTCAAGAGACCCAGTACTTC.

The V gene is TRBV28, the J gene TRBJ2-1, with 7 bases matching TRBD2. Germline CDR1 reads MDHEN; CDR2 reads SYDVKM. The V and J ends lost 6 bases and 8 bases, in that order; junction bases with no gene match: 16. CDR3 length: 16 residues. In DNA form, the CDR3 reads TGTGCCAGCAGAAGACCCGGGACTACGGTGACTGATGAGCAGTTCTTC. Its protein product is CASRRPGTTVTDEQFF.

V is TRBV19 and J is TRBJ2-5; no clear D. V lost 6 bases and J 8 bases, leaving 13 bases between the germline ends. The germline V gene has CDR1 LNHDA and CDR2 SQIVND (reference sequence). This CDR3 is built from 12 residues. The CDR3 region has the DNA TGTGCCAGTAGCAACCTCTGGAGTACCCAGTACTTC. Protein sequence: CASSNLWSTQYF.

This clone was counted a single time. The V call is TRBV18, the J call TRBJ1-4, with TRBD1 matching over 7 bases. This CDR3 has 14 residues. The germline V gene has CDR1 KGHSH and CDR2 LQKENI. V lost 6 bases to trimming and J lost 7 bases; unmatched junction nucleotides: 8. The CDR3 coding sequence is TGTGCCAGCTCGCGGTCCGCAGGGGGTGAAAAACTGTTTTTT. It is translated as CASSRSAGGEKLFF.

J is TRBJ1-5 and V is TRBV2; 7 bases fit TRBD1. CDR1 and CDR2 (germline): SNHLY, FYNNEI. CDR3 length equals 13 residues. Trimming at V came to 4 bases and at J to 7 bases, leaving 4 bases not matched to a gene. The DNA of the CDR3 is TGTGCCAGCAGTGGACAGGGCGGCCAGCCCCAGCATTTT. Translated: CASSGQGGQPQHF.

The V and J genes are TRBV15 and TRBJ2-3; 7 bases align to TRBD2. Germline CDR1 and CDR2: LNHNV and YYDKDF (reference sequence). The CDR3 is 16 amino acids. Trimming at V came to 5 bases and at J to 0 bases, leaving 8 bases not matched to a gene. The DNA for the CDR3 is TGTGCCACCAGCCCTCATGGGCGGGGGAGCACAGATACGCAGTATTTT. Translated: CATSPHGRGSTDTQYF.

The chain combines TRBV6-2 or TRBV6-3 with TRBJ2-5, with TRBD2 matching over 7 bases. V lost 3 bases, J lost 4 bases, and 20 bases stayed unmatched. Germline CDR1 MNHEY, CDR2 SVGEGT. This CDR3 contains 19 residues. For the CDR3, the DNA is TGTGCCAGCAGTTATCGCATCACCAGCGGGGCTATACACCGAGAGACCCAGTACTTC. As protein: CASSYRITSGAIHRETQYF.

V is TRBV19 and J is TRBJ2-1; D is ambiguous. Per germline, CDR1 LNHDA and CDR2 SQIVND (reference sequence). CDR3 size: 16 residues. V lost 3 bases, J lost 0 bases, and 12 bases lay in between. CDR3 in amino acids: CASSIVVSSSYNEQFF. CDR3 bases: TGTGCCAGTAGTATTGTTGTCTCGAGCTCCTACAATGAGCAGTTCTTC.

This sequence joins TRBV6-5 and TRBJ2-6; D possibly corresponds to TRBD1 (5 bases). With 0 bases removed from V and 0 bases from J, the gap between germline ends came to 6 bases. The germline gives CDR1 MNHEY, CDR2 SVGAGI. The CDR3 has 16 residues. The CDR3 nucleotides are TGTGCCAGCAGTTACTCCGACAGCTCTGGGGCCAACGTCCTGACTTTC. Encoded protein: CASSYSDSSGANVLTF.

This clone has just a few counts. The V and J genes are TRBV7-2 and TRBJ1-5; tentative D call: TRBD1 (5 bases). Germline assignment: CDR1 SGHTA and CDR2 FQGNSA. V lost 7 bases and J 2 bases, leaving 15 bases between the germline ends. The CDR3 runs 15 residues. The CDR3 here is CASTRDFFGNQPQHF. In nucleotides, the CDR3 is TGTGCCAGCACCCGGGACTTCTTCGGCAATCAGCCCCAGCATTTT. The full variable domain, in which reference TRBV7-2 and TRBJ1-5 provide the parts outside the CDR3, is GAGVSQSPSNKVTEKGKDVELRCDPISGHTALYWYRQSLGQGLEFLIYFQGNSAPDKSGLPSDRFSAERTGGSVSTLTIQRTQQEDSAVYLCASTRDFFGNQPQHFGDGTRLSIL.

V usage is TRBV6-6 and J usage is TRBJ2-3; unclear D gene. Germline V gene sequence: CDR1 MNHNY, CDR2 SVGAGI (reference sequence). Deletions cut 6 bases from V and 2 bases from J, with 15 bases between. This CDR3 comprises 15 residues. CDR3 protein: CASSPSGTPTDTQYF. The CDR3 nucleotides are TGTGCCAGCAGCCCCTCGGGTACCCCCACAGATACGCAGTATTTT.

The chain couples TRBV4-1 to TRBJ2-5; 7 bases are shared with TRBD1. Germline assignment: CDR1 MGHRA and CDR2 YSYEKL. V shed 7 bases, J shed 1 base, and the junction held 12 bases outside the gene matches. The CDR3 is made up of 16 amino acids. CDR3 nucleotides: TGCGCCAGCACCCTGAGTGCGGACAGGCGCCAAGAGACCCAGTACTTC. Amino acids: CASTLSADRRQETQYF.

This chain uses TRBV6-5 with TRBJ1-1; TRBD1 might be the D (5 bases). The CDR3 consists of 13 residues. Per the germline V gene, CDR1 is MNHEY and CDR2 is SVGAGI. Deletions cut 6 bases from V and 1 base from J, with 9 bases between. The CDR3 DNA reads TGTGCCAGCAGATTACAGGCGAACACTGAAGCTTTCTTT. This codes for CASRLQANTEAFF.

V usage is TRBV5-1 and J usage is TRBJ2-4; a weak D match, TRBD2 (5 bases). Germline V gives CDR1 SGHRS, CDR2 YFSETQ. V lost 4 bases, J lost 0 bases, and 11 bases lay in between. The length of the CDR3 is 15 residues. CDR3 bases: TGCGCCAGCAGCCTAGGCGGACTAGCCAAAAACATTCAGTACTTC. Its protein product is CASSLGGLAKNIQYF. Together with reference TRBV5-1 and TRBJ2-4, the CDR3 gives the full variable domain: KAGVTQTPRYLIKTRGQQVTLSCSPISGHRSVSWYQQTPGQGLQFLFEYFSETQRNKGNFPGRFSGRQFSNSRSEMNVSTLELGDSALYLCASSLGGLAKNIQYFGAGTRLSVL.

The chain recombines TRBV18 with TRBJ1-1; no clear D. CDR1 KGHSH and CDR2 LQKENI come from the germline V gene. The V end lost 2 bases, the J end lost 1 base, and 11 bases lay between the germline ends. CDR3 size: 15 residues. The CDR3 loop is CASSPASRQNTEAFF. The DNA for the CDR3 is TGTGCCAGCTCACCAGCCTCCAGACAGAACACTGAAGCTTTCTTT.